There are a few counts of the clone carrying this TCR beta chain. From germline, CDR1 is WNHNN and CDR2 SYGVQD (reference sequence). The V and J ends lost 6 bases and 3 bases respectively, with 15 bases between them. The CDR3 is 14 residues long. The data stem from a study of T-cell reconstitution after alpha-beta-depleted transplantation in children. The authors prepared the TCRbeta library with unique molecular identifiers. TCRdb used MiXCR to reprocess the PCR reads, holding one entry per CDR3 protein. This table has 300,000 to 400,000 distinct CDR3 sequences, over 20% appearing once. Sequencing used PBMCs, mostly from graft donor cells, obtained 180 days after TCRalphabeta/CD19-depleted stem cell transplant. The chain has TRBV10-1 and TRBJ2-7, with D perhaps TRBD1 (6 bases). The receptor's source is a male patient under 18 who had a stem cell transplant for acute lymphoblastic leukemia, so the T cells may come from the graft donor. The CDR3 DNA follows: TGCGCCAGCAGCAGGCGGACAGATGGCTACGAGCAGTACTTC. Translated: CASSRRTDGYEQYF.